This T cell receptor beta chain was recovered during a study of blood T cells in healthy people across ages. Primers used in a second PCR of about 7 to 12 cycles were a sample-barcoded 5' primer and a J-beta primer mix. TCRdb re-called the 5' RACE reads through MiXCR, storing one row per CDR3 protein. The sample records about 1.1 million distinct CDR3 sequences, around two fifths being singletons. The sequence came from a man younger than 35 in good health. The sequenced material came from blood.

CDR3 sequence reads: CASSPPVSETQYF. For the CDR3, the DNA is TGTGCCAGCTCACCACCTGTTTCGGAGACCCAGTACTTC. The chain couples TRBV18 to TRBJ2-7; the D is unclear. The assigned J gene may be wrong: the sequence end matches TRBJ2-5 better. Germline CDR1 and CDR2: KGHSH and LQKENI. The CDR3 sequence is 13 residues long.